The 16 T cell receptor beta chains below were found in one sample sequenced in a study of T cell responses to AZD1222 COVID-19 vaccine. This table comes from immunoSEQ multiplex PCR, and its TCRdb copy is limited to in-frame clones, with some not included. The sample lists 95,000 to 150,000 clones, roughly 90% occurring once. This sample comprised peripheral blood, obtained on day 0 of AZD1222 vaccination. The receptors stem from an adult in good health.

The rearrangement uses TRBV3-1 (or the pseudogene TRBV3-2) and TRBJ2-7, with 7 bases aligning to TRBD1. This CDR3 contains 13 residues. V lost 4 bases, J lost 3 bases, and 3 bases stayed unmatched. Per germline, CDR1 LGHDT and CDR2 YNNKEL (reference sequence). The CDR3 sequence: CASSLGQSYEQYF. CDR3 bases: TGTGCCAGCAGCCTGGGACAGAGCTACGAGCAGTACTTC.

The V gene is TRBV9, the J gene TRBJ1-5; no definite D call. V lost 4 bases and J 11 bases, leaving 13 bases between the germline ends. This CDR3 contains 12 residues. Germline V gene lookup returns CDR1 SGDLS and CDR2 YYNGEE. Written as DNA, the CDR3 is TGTGCCAGCAGCTCCCTCGACGGGACCCAGCATTTT. The encoded protein is CASSSLDGTQHF.

The J gene is TRBJ2-7, the V gene TRBV7-2, with 9 bases that match TRBD2. J lost 0 bases, V lost 4 bases, and 13 bases had no gene match. The CDR3 runs to 18 residues. Per the germline V gene, CDR1 is SGHTA and CDR2 is FQGNSA. CDR3 sequence reads: CASSSGWKREVFSYEQYF. The CDR3 DNA reads TGTGCCAGCAGCTCTGGTTGGAAGCGGGAGGTCTTCTCCTACGAGCAGTACTTC.

This clone was counted only a few times. The rearrangement links TRBV30 to TRBJ1-1; TRBD1 is a possible D gene (5 bases). V was clipped by 1 base and J by 1 base, with 7 bases between them. CDR1 is GTSNPN, CDR2 SVGIG, per germline (reference sequence). The CDR3 is 13 amino acids. CDR3 amino acids: CAWSATGNTEAFF. CDR3 nucleotides: TGTGCCTGGAGTGCCACAGGGAACACTGAAGCTTTCTTT.

The J gene is TRBJ1-5, the V gene TRBV15, with D uncertain. The CDR3 contains 15 residues. CDR1 is LNHNV and CDR2 is YYDKDF in the germline V gene (reference sequence). Trimming removed 0 bases from V and 16 bases from J, with 22 bases in between. The CDR3 loop reads CATSRDKGSTGQQHF. As DNA, the CDR3 is TGTGCCACCAGCAGAGATAAAGGTTCGACGGGCCAGCAACATTTT.

The gene calls are TRBV7-2 and TRBJ2-1; D uncertain. V lost 1 base to trimming and J lost 5 bases, with 15 bases between them. The CDR3 spans 16 residues. The germline V gene has CDR1 SGHTA and CDR2 FQGNSA. The DNA for the CDR3 is TGTGCCAGCAGCTTAGAGGCCACACGCCGAAACAATGAGCAGTTCTTC. Translated: CASSLEATRRNNEQFF.

This chain joins TRBV29-1 and TRBJ2-1; maybe TRBD2 (7 bases). Germline-derived CDR1 and CDR2 are SQVTM and ANQGSEA. The CDR3 covers 16 residues. V was trimmed by 6 bases and J by 10 bases, leaving 28 bases between them. The CDR3 region is CSVCPERGRGEGEQFF. DNA of the CDR3: TGCAGCGTGTGCCCCGAGCGGGGCAGGGGCGAAGGGGAGCAGTTCTTC.

The gene calls are TRBV5-8 and TRBJ2-7; D perhaps matches TRBD1 (7 bases). The CDR3 totals 16 residues. Germline V gives CDR1 SGHTS, CDR2 YDEGEE. Between the trimmed V and J ends, which lost 1 base and 5 bases, there was a span of 19 bases. In DNA form, the CDR3 reads TGTGCCAGCAGCTTGCCCCACAGGGGCGGGGTGGACGAGCAGTACTTC. Protein product: CASSLPHRGGVDEQYF.

The V and J genes are TRBV19 and TRBJ1-5; 9 nucleotides line up with TRBD1. With V trimmed by 6 bases and J by 12 bases, 18 bases remained unmatched. The germline CDR1 and CDR2 sequences are LNHDA and SQIVND (reference sequence). The CDR3 loop spans 16 amino acids. Here the CDR3 reads CASRGLNGTGRERQHF. For the CDR3, the DNA is TGTGCCAGTAGAGGGCTTAACGGGACAGGGAGGGAACGCCAGCATTTT.

This clone appeared a single time. The chain uses TRBV29-1 and TRBJ2-1; the D gene is possibly TRBD2 (6 bases). The CDR3 covers 14 residues. V dropped 1 base and J dropped 5 bases, with 12 bases sitting between them. CDR1 and CDR2 from the germline V gene are SQVTM and ANQGSEA. The chain's CDR3 is CSVEAGRGNNEQFF. The CDR3 bases are TGCAGCGTTGAAGCGGGGCGGGGTAACAATGAGCAGTTCTTC.

This clone was detected a few times. This chain joins TRBV19 and TRBJ2-3; 15 nucleotides match TRBD2. The J segment lost 0 bases and the V segment lost 6 bases, leaving 7 bases of the junction unmatched. The CDR3 spans 18 residues. Germline lookup yields CDR1 LNHDA and CDR2 SQIVND (reference sequence). The CDR3 nucleotides read TGTGCCAGTAGGAAGGGACTAGCGGGAGGATCTAGCACAGATACGCAGTATTTT. Translating gives CASRKGLAGGSSTDTQYF.

The chain is built from TRBV27 and TRBJ2-1; 7 bases are a match to TRBD2. Trimming at V came to 3 bases and at J to 4 bases, leaving 6 bases not matched to a gene. CDR1 is MNHEY, CDR2 SMNVEV, per germline (reference sequence). The CDR3 is 15 residues long. The DNA of the CDR3 is TGTGCCAGCAGTTTTCGGGCTAGCGGTTACAATGAGCAGTTCTTC. Translating gives CASSFRASGYNEQFF.

The V gene is TRBV9, the J gene TRBJ2-5; 12 positions agree with TRBD2. Germline V lookup: CDR1 SGDLS, CDR2 YYNGEE. The CDR3 has 15 amino acids. Trimming cost V 3 bases and J 4 bases; bases outside gene matches: 4. The CDR3 coding sequence is TGTGCCAGCAGCGCCACACTAGCGGGAGGAGAGACCCAGTACTTC. It is translated as CASSATLAGGETQYF.

The rearrangement joins TRBV11-2 to TRBJ1-1; D gene uncertain. The ends were cut back, 3 bases at V and 0 bases at J, with 5 bases in the middle. This CDR3 contains 13 residues. The germline CDR1 and CDR2 sequences are SGHAT and FQNNGV. CDR3 sequence (DNA): TGTGCCAGCAGCTTTAGATTGAACACTGAAGCTTTCTTT. Protein: CASSFRLNTEAFF.

The genes are TRBV7-9 and TRBJ1-1; the D gene is possibly TRBD1 (5 bases). V was shortened by 5 bases and J by 4 bases, with 14 bases between the two germline ends. Germline V CDR1 and CDR2: SEHNR, FQNEAQ (reference sequence). The CDR3 spans 14 residues. The CDR3 spells CASSPGPRSTEAFF. DNA of the CDR3: TGTGCCAGCAGCCCGGGACCGCGCAGCACTGAAGCTTTCTTT.

The chain combines TRBV27 with TRBJ1-6; possibly TRBD1 for D (6 bases). V shed 5 bases and J shed 1 base, with 9 bases lying between them. Per the germline V gene, CDR1 is MNHEY and CDR2 is SMNVEV (reference sequence). This CDR3 has 15 residues. CDR3 nucleotide sequence: TGTGCCAGCAGTAAGGGGGGGTCCTATAATTCACCCCTCCACTTT. Translated, it gives CASSKGGSYNSPLHF.